A single sample gave rise to the 23 T cell receptor beta chains below, sequenced in a study of T-cell reconstitution after alpha-beta-depleted transplantation in children (dated by TCRdb to about 2016). The receptor library was made with PCR. These reads were obtained on an Illumina HiSeq 2500. Molecular barcoding was employed in the preparation of TCR libraries, with unique molecular identifiers being used to normalize TCRbeta repertoire quantification. The public reads were reanalyzed by TCRdb: fastp trimming at Q25, MiXCR alignment, in-frame beta chains only. Rows with a matching CDR3 protein are joined into one entry that keeps the most common DNA and genes. The sample records some 640,000 distinct CDR3 sequences, approximately 15% of which are singletons. Clones ranked in the top ten supply 1.1% of the sample. Sequenced here: PBMCs from the stem cell graft donor, sampled from the stem cell graft. The receptor source for this set is a human donor who donated a stem cell graft to a child with acute myeloid leukemia.

In its sample, this clonotype was seen a few times. CDR3 residues: CASSVGDRLAKNIQYF. The CDR3 DNA is TGCGCCAGCAGCGTAGGTGACAGGCTGGCCAAAAACATTCAGTACTTC. This sequence joins TRBV5-1 and TRBJ2-4; tentative D call: TRBD1 (6 bases). CDR3 length: 16 amino acids. Germline lookup yields CDR1 SGHRS and CDR2 YFSETQ. Trimming left V 4 bases short and J 1 base short, with 15 bases between. Variable domain in full (rest from reference TRBV5-1 and TRBJ2-4): KAGVTQTPRYLIKTRGQQVTLSCSPISGHRSVSWYQQTPGQGLQFLFEYFSETQRNKGNFPGRFSGRQFSNSRSEMNVSTLELGDSALYLCASSVGDRLAKNIQYFGAGTRLSVL.

The chain carries TRBV9 and TRBJ1-2; 8 nucleotides line up with TRBD1. CDR1 and CDR2 from the germline V gene are SGDLS and YYNGEE. The CDR3 is 14 residues long. Germline trimming cut 0 bases from V and 4 bases from J; bases unmatched to any gene: 2. The CDR3 DNA reads TGTGCCAGCAGCGTAGACGACAGGGGCTATGGCTACACCTTC. Protein: CASSVDDRGYGYTF.

This clonotype was observed many times. The V and J genes are TRBV7-2 and TRBJ1-1; D remains unclear. Germline values: CDR1 SGHTA, CDR2 FQGNSA. The CDR3 runs to 13 residues. V lost 5 bases to trimming and J lost 6 bases, with 13 bases between them. The CDR3 sequence: CASSPTREAEAFF. CDR3 coding DNA: TGTGCCAGCAGCCCCACGAGGGAGGCTGAAGCTTTCTTT.

A few counts support this clonotype. This rearrangement joins TRBV24-1 to TRBJ2-1; tentatively, D is TRBD1 or TRBD2 (7 bases each). Per germline, CDR1 KGHDR and CDR2 SFDVKD. The V and J ends lost 6 bases and 1 base respectively, with 24 bases between them. This CDR3 region has 19 residues. The CDR3 spells CATSFQGGGGVRSYNEQFF. The CDR3 DNA follows: TGTGCCACCAGTTTTCAGGGGGGCGGGGGAGTGAGGTCCTACAATGAGCAGTTCTTC.

The rearrangement links TRBV7-9 to TRBJ2-2; D not certain. This CDR3 has 13 residues. Trimming removed 8 bases from V and 3 bases from J, with 10 bases in between. The germline gives CDR1 SEHNR, CDR2 FQNEAQ (reference sequence). The CDR3 region is CASRSPHTGELFF. The CDR3 region has the DNA TGTGCCAGCCGTAGCCCGCACACCGGGGAGCTGTTTTTT. Using reference TRBV7-9 and TRBJ2-2 for the parts outside the CDR3, the full variable domain is DTGVSQNPRHKITKRGQNVTFRCDPISEHNRLYWYRQTLGQGPEFLTYFQNEAQLEKSRLLSDRFSAERPKGSFSTLEIQRTEQGDSAMYLCASRSPHTGELFFGEGSRLTVL.

The chain uses TRBV7-9 and TRBJ1-3; 7 bases agree with TRBD1. The CDR3 is made up of 17 amino acids. V was pared by 5 bases and J by 0 bases, with 10 bases of the junction left unmatched. Germline lookup yields CDR1 SEHNR and CDR2 FQNEAQ (reference sequence). For the CDR3, the DNA is TGTGCCAGCAGCCGGACAGGCTTCAGACCCTCTGGAAACACCATATATTTT. Protein sequence: CASSRTGFRPSGNTIYF.

This chain connects TRBV27 to TRBJ2-2, with TRBD1 matching 7 bases. The ends lost 5 bases at V and 6 bases at J; junction bases unmatched: 6. The CDR3 spans 14 residues. Germline CDR1 reads MNHEY; CDR2 reads SMNVEV (reference sequence). CDR3 region: CASSEGAGAGELFF. DNA for the CDR3: TGTGCCAGCAGTGAGGGGGCCGGGGCCGGGGAGCTGTTTTTT.

This clonotype has at least ten counts. The CDR3, as DNA: TGCAGTGCTAGACGCTGGGACAGGGGGGGCGTGGACACTGAAGCTTTCTTT. Translating it yields CSARRWDRGGVDTEAFF. The chain uses TRBV20-1 and TRBJ1-1; 11 bases are shared with TRBD1. The ends lost 2 bases at V and 3 bases at J; junction bases unmatched: 11. CDR3 size: 17 residues. CDR1 DFQATT and CDR2 SNEGSKA come from the germline V gene (reference sequence).

This clonotype was found a few times. The chain joins TRBV10-3 to TRBJ1-1; 9 positions match TRBD1. From germline, CDR1 is ENHRY and CDR2 SYGVKD. J was trimmed by 5 bases and V by 2 bases; bases with no gene match: 9. CDR3 size: 16 residues. Here the CDR3 reads CAISEGGQGSRTEAFF. The CDR3 coding sequence is TGTGCCATCAGTGAGGGCGGACAGGGGAGTAGGACTGAAGCTTTCTTT.

This clonotype was recorded many times. V gene TRBV29-1 combines with J gene TRBJ2-7; D gene uncertain. Germline lookup yields CDR1 SQVTM and CDR2 ANQGSEA. V was shortened by 4 bases and J by 2 bases, with 6 bases between the two germline ends. CDR3 length: 11 amino acids. DNA for the CDR3: TGCAGCGTTGGCACCACCTACGAGCAGTACGTC. It specifies CSVGTTYEQYV.

The sample holds a few counts of this clonotype. The chain carries TRBV18 and TRBJ1-5, with D perhaps TRBD1 (5 bases). In germline, CDR1 is KGHSH, CDR2 LQKENI. V was cut by 5 bases and J by 5 bases, with 10 bases left in between. This CDR3 contains 13 residues. CDR3 bases: TGTGCCAGCTCATCCGGGGCCGATCAGCCCCAGCATTTT. Protein sequence: CASSSGADQPQHF.

This clonotype was counted at least ten times. This sequence joins TRBV29-1 and TRBJ2-7, with TRBD1 matching over 7 bases. Germline loops: CDR1 SQVTM, CDR2 ANQGSEA. CDR3 size: 12 residues. Trimming removed 4 bases from V and 3 bases from J; junction bases left unmatched: 3. CDR3 DNA sequence: TGCAGCGTTGCACAGGGGAACTACGAGCAGTACTTC. As protein: CSVAQGNYEQYF.

In DNA, the CDR3 is TGTGCCAGCAGCTTAAATGGGGGGGCTGGAGGCTACACCTTC. It yields the protein CASSLNGGAGGYTF. V is TRBV7-9 and J is TRBJ1-2; TRBD1 is a possible D gene (6 bases). CDR1 is SEHNR and CDR2 is FQNEAQ in the germline V gene (reference sequence). The CDR3 totals 14 residues. V lost 2 bases to trimming and J lost 8 bases, with 15 bases between them.

V and J are TRBV15 and TRBJ2-3; 9 nucleotides line up with TRBD1. Germline loops: CDR1 LNHNV, CDR2 YYDKDF (reference sequence). Trimming cost V 6 bases and J 5 bases; bases outside gene matches: 3. This CDR3 spans 13 amino acids. This CDR3 reads CATRTGGLDTQYF. CDR3 nucleotides: TGTGCCACCAGGACAGGGGGTTTAGATACGCAGTATTTT.

This clonotype has a count of ten or more. The V gene is TRBV5-6, the J gene TRBJ2-1; 7 bases agree with TRBD1. This CDR3 comprises 14 residues. Germline lookup yields CDR1 SGHDT and CDR2 YYEEEE. Trimming took 2 bases from V and 4 from J; bases not matched to a gene: 3. CDR3 DNA sequence: TGTGCCAGCAGCTTACAGGGGTGGTACAATGAGCAGTTCTTC. As protein: CASSLQGWYNEQFF.

The chain links TRBV5-1 to TRBJ2-6; D is unresolved. This CDR3 is 15 amino acids long. Germline V lookup: CDR1 SGHRS, CDR2 YFSETQ. V was cut by 4 bases and J by 1 base, with 9 bases left in between. The CDR3 bases are TGCGCCAGCAGCCCCGTCCTTTCTGGGGCCAACGTCCTGACTTTC. This codes for CASSPVLSGANVLTF.

This clonotype came up many times. The V gene is TRBV29-1, the J gene TRBJ2-3; no definite D call. This CDR3 is built from 13 residues. Per germline, CDR1 SQVTM and CDR2 ANQGSEA. The CDR3: CTTIGQMTDTQYF. As DNA, the CDR3 is TGCACAACGATAGGGCAGATGACAGATACGCAGTATTTT.

Ten or more counts support this clonotype. This chain joins TRBV20-1 and TRBJ2-5, with 15 bases matching TRBD2. Germline lookup yields CDR1 DFQATT and CDR2 SNEGSKA (reference sequence). This CDR3 contains 18 residues. Unmatched junction bases numbered 15, after V lost 5 bases and J lost 5 bases. The DNA of the CDR3 is TGCAGTGCTTATAGGACTAGCGGGGGGGCCAGGGTATTGGAGACCCAGTACTTC. Protein product: CSAYRTSGGARVLETQYF.

This clonotype came up many times. The rearrangement uses TRBV7-2 and TRBJ2-7; D is ambiguous. Germline-derived CDR1 and CDR2 are SGHTA and FQGNSA. The V gene lost 0 bases and the J gene lost 3 bases, with 9 bases spanning the gap. The CDR3 length is 14 residues. The CDR3 coding sequence is TGTGCCAGCAGCTTAGCTCAACCGAGCTACGAGCAGTACTTC. Protein sequence: CASSLAQPSYEQYF. Full variable domain (rest looked up from reference TRBV7-2 and TRBJ2-7): GAGVSQSPSNKVTEKGKDVELRCDPISGHTALYWYRQSLGQGLEFLIYFQGNSAPDKSGLPSDRFSAERTGGSVSTLTIQRTQQEDSAVYLCASSLAQPSYEQYFGPGTRLTVT.

This clonotype turned up a few times. The chain carries TRBV7-9 and TRBJ2-1; D gene unclear. The V end was cut by 5 bases, the J end by 0 bases, with 11 bases between. Germline V gene lookup returns CDR1 SEHNR and CDR2 FQNEAQ (reference sequence). The CDR3 runs 15 residues. The CDR3 region has the DNA TGTGCCAGCAGCCAACCTACGTCCTCCTACAATGAGCAGTTCTTC. Protein sequence: CASSQPTSSYNEQFF. Complete variable domain (other parts from reference TRBV7-9 and TRBJ2-1): DTGVSQNPRHKITKRGQNVTFRCDPISEHNRLYWYRQTLGQGPEFLTYFQNEAQLEKSRLLSDRFSAERPKGSFSTLEIQRTEQGDSAMYLCASSQPTSSYNEQFFGPGTRLTVL.

The rearrangement uses TRBV12-3 or TRBV12-4 and TRBJ2-2; 9 positions match TRBD2. V was pared by 5 bases and J by 0 bases, with 4 bases of the junction left unmatched. This CDR3 is 16 amino acids long. CDR3 sequence: CASSPRTSANTGELFF. The CDR3 DNA sequence: TGTGCCAGCAGTCCCCGGACTAGCGCGAACACCGGGGAGCTGTTTTTT.

This clonotype has only a few counts. The gene calls are TRBV7-2 and TRBJ2-5, with D tentatively TRBD1 (6 bases). CDR3 length: 17 amino acids. The germline CDR1 and CDR2 sequences are SGHTA and FQGNSA. V was clipped by 2 bases and J by 0 bases, with 16 bases between them. The CDR3 loop reads CASSLRRSRGNQETQYF. In DNA form, the CDR3 reads TGTGCCAGCAGCTTACGGCGGAGTAGGGGGAACCAAGAGACCCAGTACTTC.

This clonotype was picked up a small number of times. V usage is TRBV20-1 and J usage is TRBJ1-1; 7 bases map to TRBD1. The CDR3 spans 15 residues. The V and J ends lost 3 bases and 0 bases, in that order; junction bases with no gene match: 7. CDR1 is DFQATT and CDR2 is SNEGSKA in the germline V gene (reference sequence). CDR3 amino acids: CSASQGGGVNTEAFF. As DNA, the CDR3 is TGCAGTGCTAGCCAAGGGGGCGGGGTGAACACTGAAGCTTTCTTT.